A single sample is the source of the 6 T cell receptor beta chains below, sequenced in a study of blood T cell repertoires in COVID-19. The data were produced by immunoSEQ multiplex PCR, yet TCRdb's version contains in-frame clones alone and is incomplete. Of 250,000 to 350,000 clones in the sample, about 89% are singletons; the top ten hold around 0.8%. Sequenced sample: peripheral blood. Source of these receptors: a man younger than 45 with acute or convalescent COVID-19.

The genes are TRBV19 and TRBJ1-4; D call uncertain. The germline gives CDR1 LNHDA, CDR2 SQIVND (reference sequence). This CDR3 contains 15 residues. The germline V and J ends were trimmed by 4 bases and 8 bases, with 17 bases remaining between them. The CDR3 sequence: CASSRGDTAREKLFF. The CDR3 bases are TGTGCCAGTAGTAGGGGAGACACCGCACGCGAAAAACTGTTTTTT.

The V gene is TRBV28, the J gene TRBJ1-4; TRBD1 matches 8 bases. The CDR3 runs 16 residues. Germline CDR1 reads MDHEN; CDR2 reads SYDVKM. Trimming at V came to 3 bases and at J to 2 bases, leaving 5 bases not matched to a gene. CDR3 region: CASSLTGAGTNEKLFF. The CDR3 DNA reads TGTGCCAGCAGTTTGACAGGGGCTGGGACTAATGAAAAACTGTTTTTT.

The chain is built from TRBV12-5 and TRBJ1-5; TRBD1 matches at 8 bases. The CDR3 spans 15 residues. The V gene end was trimmed by 6 bases and the J gene end by 2 bases; junction bases not matched to a gene: 6. The germline V gene encodes CDR1 LGHNT and CDR2 FRNRAP. CDR3 nucleotide sequence: TGTGCTAGTGGCTCGACAGGGGCGGGCAATCAGCCCCAGCATTTT. Translated, it gives CASGSTGAGNQPQHF.

CDR3 residues: CASSPPSVGGNYGYTF. The DNA of the CDR3 is TGTGCCAGCTCACCACCCTCAGTGGGGGGTAACTATGGCTACACCTTC. The chain uses TRBV18 and TRBJ1-2, with D perhaps matching TRBD1 (5 bases). Germline V lookup: CDR1 KGHSH, CDR2 LQKENI. V lost 0 bases and J 1 base, leaving 12 bases between the germline ends. The CDR3 spans 16 residues.

The gene calls are TRBV4-2 and TRBJ1-5; TRBD1 is a possible D gene (5 bases). CDR1 LGHNA and CDR2 YNFKEQ come from the germline V gene. V was clipped by 5 bases and J by 5 bases, with 16 bases between them. The CDR3 is made up of 15 amino acids. CDR3 DNA sequence: TGTGCCAGCAGCAAACCCGGGGGAAGGGATCAGCCCCAGCATTTT. It specifies CASSKPGGRDQPQHF.

The chain links TRBV5-1 to TRBJ2-3, with 10 bases lining up with TRBD1. With V trimmed by 5 bases and J by 2 bases, 5 bases remained unmatched. This CDR3 region has 15 residues. The V gene's germline CDR1 is SGHRS and CDR2 YFSETQ. The CDR3 DNA reads as TGCGCCAGCAGGGGGACAGGGGCGGTCACAGATACGCAGTATTTT. This encodes CASRGTGAVTDTQYF.